Following are 7 T cell receptor beta chains from one sample sequenced in a study of Graves' ophthalmopathy and Graves' hyperthyroidism. From RNA, the CDR3 regions of TCR beta chains were amplified and sequenced. First-round RT-PCR used HTBI primers; second-round multiplex PCR followed. Using its own MiXCR run on the multiplex PCR reads, TCRdb lists one record per CDR3 protein. The table includes roughly 400,000 distinct CDR3 sequences, about a sixth detected once. The sample comprised peripheral blood. The receptors originated from an adult woman with stable Graves' hyperthyroidism.

This clonotype was detected many times. This chain joins TRBV12-5 and TRBJ2-2; possibly TRBD2 for D (6 bases). The CDR3 loop spans 14 amino acids. The V and J ends lost 2 bases and 5 bases respectively, with 9 bases between them. Germline loops: CDR1 LGHNT, CDR2 FRNRAP. This CDR3 is CASGLYRGTGELFF. CDR3 sequence (DNA): TGTGCTAGTGGTTTGTATCGGGGGACCGGGGAGCTGTTTTTT.

This clonotype was seen repeatedly, ten times or more. Since no conserved phenylalanine or tryptophan closes the CDR3, a read error is the likely cause. The genes are TRBV28 and TRBJ2-7, with D possibly TRBD2 on 6 matching bases. V dropped 4 bases and J dropped 5 bases, with 27 bases sitting between them. This CDR3 has 18 residues. Looked up from germline, CDR1 is MDHEN and CDR2 is SYDVKM. Here the CDR3 DNA reads TGTGCCAGCAGTTCGAACCGGGGCGGCGGGATCAGCGGTGACGAGCAGTACCTC. As protein: CASSSNRGGGISGDEQYL.

The V call is TRBV24-1, the J call TRBJ1-2; D not certain. V lost 3 bases and J 7 bases, leaving 11 bases between the germline ends. Germline CDR1 reads KGHDR; CDR2 reads SFDVKD. The CDR3 extends over 13 amino acids. CDR3 region: CATSDRRSLGYTF. CDR3 coding DNA: TGTGCCACCAGTGATCGAAGATCCCTTGGCTACACCTTC.

This clonotype was observed at least ten times. The chain carries TRBV4-1 and TRBJ1-1, with 10 positions matching TRBD1. CDR3 length: 15 amino acids. V lost 3 bases to trimming and J lost 5 bases; unmatched junction nucleotides: 6. Germline CDR1 MGHRA, CDR2 YSYEKL. The DNA for the CDR3 is TGCGCCAGCAGCCAGTCCGGGACAGGGGTAACTGAAGCTTTCTTT. Translated: CASSQSGTGVTEAFF.

Ten or more counts support this clonotype. This chain joins TRBV11-2 and TRBJ2-7; 9 bases are shared with TRBD1. CDR3 size: 14 residues. Trimming took 6 bases from V and 3 from J; bases not matched to a gene: 6. Germline values: CDR1 SGHAT, CDR2 FQNNGV. The CDR3 sequence: CASRSTDRGYEQYF. The CDR3 region has the DNA TGTGCCAGCAGGTCTACGGACAGGGGCTACGAGCAGTACTTC.

Many counts were recorded for this clonotype. The chain uses TRBV28 and TRBJ2-5; no definite D call. The CDR3 length is 15 residues. Germline V CDR1 and CDR2: MDHEN, SYDVKM. Trimming took 5 bases from V and 4 from J, leaving 17 bases between them. CDR3 sequence: CASSPPGWSGETQYF. The CDR3, as DNA: TGTGCCAGCAGTCCCCCCGGCTGGTCAGGAGAGACCCAGTACTTC.

The chain employs TRBV11-1 and TRBJ1-1; no firm D call. From germline, CDR1 is SGHAT and CDR2 FQDESV (reference sequence). Trimming took 1 base from V and 6 from J, leaving 21 bases between them. The CDR3 sequence is 17 residues long. Here the CDR3 DNA reads TGTGCCAGCAGCTTAGTGCCGGGTCGAGGTGGGAGGGCTGAAGCTTTCTTT. It specifies CASSLVPGRGGRAEAFF. The complete variable domain, with remaining parts taken from reference TRBV11-1 and TRBJ1-1, reads EAEVAQSPRYKITEKSQAVAFWCDPISGHATLYWYRQILGQGPELLVQFQDESVVDDSQLPKDRFSAERLKGVDSTLKIQPAELGDSAMYLCASSLVPGRGGRAEAFFGQGTRLTVV.